This T cell receptor beta chain originates from a study of T cell changes during pregnancy in multiple sclerosis. V was shortened by 1 base and J by 7 bases, with 13 bases between the two germline ends. The CDR3 contains 15 residues. Germline-derived CDR1 and CDR2 are LNHDA and SQIVND (reference sequence). Assay used: immunoSEQ multiplex PCR; TCRdb lists only in-frame clones, some missing. The sample records around 40,000 clones, 91% being singletons. This clone was picked up one time. The sequences come from CD8+ T cells from peripheral blood mononuclear cells, collected in the second trimester of pregnancy. The sequence came from a female donor with multiple sclerosis, enrolled in a pregnancy study. V is TRBV19 and J is TRBJ1-4; the D is unclear. The CDR3, as DNA: TGTGCCAGTAGTATAGGGCGGCGGGTCGGTGAAAAACTGTTTTTT. The encoded protein is CASSIGRRVGEKLFF.